Below, 18 T cell receptor beta chains from the same sample are listed, as sequenced in a study of blood T cell repertoires in COVID-19. TCRdb's copy holds only in-frame clones and misses some; the assay was immunoSEQ multiplex PCR. Of more than 250,000 clones in the sample, 87% were seen once. The sequenced sample was PBMCs or T cells enriched from blood (not recorded which). The receptors were gathered from a woman aged 25 to 45 who had recovered from COVID-19.

The chain links TRBV12-3 or TRBV12-4 to TRBJ1-2; D gene uncertain. The CDR3 is 13 amino acids. The V gene lost 1 base and the J gene lost 9 bases, with 12 bases spanning the gap. Here the CDR3 reads CASSLGQVGRYTF. CDR3 bases: TGTGCCAGCAGTTTAGGGCAGGTTGGGCGCTACACCTTC.

This chain connects TRBV27 to TRBJ1-6; D remains ambiguous. Germline CDR1 is MNHEY and CDR2 is SMNVEV (reference sequence). The V end lost 3 bases, the J end lost 0 bases, and 12 bases lay between the germline ends. CDR3 length equals 17 residues. The chain's CDR3 is CASSFCGEDSYNSPLHF. As DNA, the CDR3 is TGTGCCAGCAGTTTCTGTGGAGAGGACTCCTATAATTCACCCCTCCACTTT.

This clone was detected once. The chain combines TRBV27 with TRBJ2-1, with TRBD2 as a possible D gene (6 bases). Germline values: CDR1 MNHEY, CDR2 SMNVEV (reference sequence). This CDR3 comprises 18 residues. Trimming took 2 bases from V and 0 from J, leaving 17 bases between them. CDR3 DNA: TGTGCCAGCAGTTTAATGTTTCGTTCCGGGAGCTCCTACAATGAGCAGTTCTTC. Protein sequence: CASSLMFRSGSSYNEQFF.

V is TRBV2 and J is TRBJ2-5, with D tentatively TRBD1 (8 bases). Between the trimmed V and J ends, which lost 6 bases and 5 bases, there was a span of 25 bases. Germline V CDR1 and CDR2: SNHLY, FYNNEI. The length of the CDR3 is 17 residues. The CDR3 nucleotides read TGTGCCAGCAGCGGGTATCTTGAACAGGGGGAGGGGGAGACCCAGTACTTC. It encodes CASSGYLEQGEGETQYF.

V and J are TRBV15 and TRBJ1-3, with D perhaps TRBD1 (5 bases). V gave up 5 bases and J gave up 4 bases, with 15 bases separating them. This CDR3 has 15 amino acids. Germline CDR1 LNHNV, CDR2 YYDKDF (reference sequence). CDR3 in DNA: TGTGCCACCAGCCCCCGGGGGGGAACGGGAAACACCATATATTTT. Its translation: CATSPRGGTGNTIYF. The full variable domain, rest sourced from reference TRBV15 and TRBJ1-3, is DAMVIQNPRYQVTQFGKPVTLSCSQTLNHNVMYWYQQKSSQAPKLLFHYYDKDFNNEADTPDNFQSRRPNTSFCFLDIRSPGLGDTAMYLCATSPRGGTGNTIYFGEGSWLTVV.

The V and J genes are TRBV12-3 or TRBV12-4 and TRBJ1-1, with 7 positions matching TRBD1. V was clipped by 4 bases and J by 3 bases; unmatched bases: 2. The length of the CDR3 is 13 residues. The CDR3 sequence is CASSYTGDTEAFF. The CDR3 region has the DNA TGTGCCAGCAGTTATACAGGGGACACTGAAGCTTTCTTT.

The V call is TRBV5-1, the J call TRBJ1-6; 11 nucleotides line up with TRBD1. The CDR3 runs to 15 residues. The V gene's germline CDR1 is SGHRS and CDR2 YFSETQ. Losses at the gene ends were 0 bases for V and 10 bases for J; bases not matched to a gene: 3. CDR3 nucleotide sequence: TGCGCCAGCAGCTTGGGGACAGGGGGCGGGTCACCCCTCCACTTT. Its protein product is CASSLGTGGGSPLHF.

The genes are TRBV19 and TRBJ2-2; D is possibly TRBD2 (5 bases). The germline V gene encodes CDR1 LNHDA and CDR2 SQIVND (reference sequence). Trimming removed 5 bases from V and 5 bases from J, with 12 bases in between. The CDR3 runs to 14 residues. The CDR3 DNA reads as TGTGCCAGTAGTTCCCGGACGGGAACCGGGGAGCTGTTTTTT. Its translation: CASSSRTGTGELFF.

The chain couples TRBV4-1 to TRBJ1-2, with D possibly matching TRBD1 (6 bases). Germline V lookup: CDR1 MGHRA, CDR2 YSYEKL. The CDR3 runs to 18 residues. V was shortened by 4 bases and J by 6 bases, with 27 bases between the two germline ends. This CDR3 reads CASSLGRLDEGDMDGYTF. The CDR3 region has the DNA TGCGCCAGCAGCCTCGGACGGTTGGATGAGGGGGATATGGATGGCTACACCTTC.

This clone has a single count. V and J are TRBV19 and TRBJ1-2, with 7 nucleotides matching TRBD1. CDR1 is LNHDA, CDR2 SQIVND, per germline (reference sequence). The CDR3 has 13 amino acids. J lost 4 bases, V lost 3 bases, and 2 bases had no gene match. The chain's CDR3 is CASSIGQVYGYTF. The CDR3 DNA reads as TGTGCCAGTAGTATCGGACAGGTCTATGGCTACACCTTC.

This clone was seen once. The V gene is TRBV19, the J gene TRBJ1-5, with TRBD1 identical over 9 bases. J lost 5 bases, V lost 4 bases, and 3 bases had no gene match. CDR1 and CDR2 from the germline V gene are LNHDA and SQIVND (reference sequence). The CDR3 has 14 amino acids. The CDR3 nucleotides read TGTGCCAGTAGTAGGGGACAGGGTGATCAGCCCCAGCATTTT. Residues: CASSRGQGDQPQHF.

The gene calls are TRBV27 and TRBJ2-2; weak D call: TRBD2 (6 bases). There are 14 residues in the CDR3. V dropped 5 bases and J dropped 5 bases, with 12 bases sitting between them. Germline V gene data show CDR1 as MNHEY and CDR2 as SMNVEV (reference sequence). The CDR3 nucleotides read TGTGCCAGCAGTCCCCGGGGGTTTACCGGGGAGCTGTTTTTT. It specifies CASSPRGFTGELFF.

The genes are TRBV27 and TRBJ2-2, with TRBD1 identical over 10 bases. The junction had 10 bases not matched to a gene; V was cut back by 5 bases and J by 4 bases. The CDR3 has 17 amino acids. The germline V gene encodes CDR1 MNHEY and CDR2 SMNVEV (reference sequence). CDR3 nucleotides: TGTGCCAGCAGTACCCCAGACAGGGGGCGCATCACCGGGGAGCTGTTTTTT. Residues: CASSTPDRGRITGELFF.

The gene calls are TRBV10-3 and TRBJ1-2, with TRBD1 matching over 10 bases. The J segment lost 4 bases and the V segment lost 1 base, leaving 3 bases of the junction unmatched. The CDR3 contains 15 residues. The germline V gene has CDR1 ENHRY and CDR2 SYGVKD. Here the CDR3 reads CAISEYRDRGYGYTF. CDR3 bases: TGTGCCATCAGTGAGTACCGGGACAGGGGCTATGGCTACACCTTC.

J is TRBJ1-5 and V is TRBV19; TRBD1 matches 8 bases. The germline V gene encodes CDR1 LNHDA and CDR2 SQIVND (reference sequence). V was clipped by 7 bases and J by 9 bases; unmatched bases: 8. The CDR3 totals 13 residues. The CDR3 loop is CASTTQGGRPQHF. The CDR3 region has the DNA TGTGCCAGTACCACACAGGGGGGAAGGCCCCAGCATTTT.

The chain uses TRBV6-5 and TRBJ1-3; D unclear. Germline CDR1 MNHEY, CDR2 SVGAGI. Trimming left V 0 bases short and J 2 bases short, with 5 bases between. This CDR3 spans 14 amino acids. The CDR3 DNA follows: TGTGCCAGCAGTTACTCCACAGCTGGAAACACCATATATTTT. Translation gives CASSYSTAGNTIYF.

This rearrangement joins TRBV7-9 to TRBJ2-3; 7 positions match TRBD1. The CDR3 loop spans 16 amino acids. With 3 bases clipped from V and 0 bases from J, the junction kept 6 bases outside the gene matches. Germline V gives CDR1 SEHNR, CDR2 FQNEAQ (reference sequence). CDR3 coding DNA: TGTGCCAGCAGCTTTCGGACAGGCACTAGCACAGATACGCAGTATTTT. Its translation: CASSFRTGTSTDTQYF. The full variable domain, in which reference TRBV7-9 and TRBJ2-3 provide the parts outside the CDR3, is DTGVSQNPRHKITKRGQNVTFRCDPISEHNRLYWYRQTLGQGPEFLTYFQNEAQLEKSRLLSDRFSAERPKGSFSTLEIQRTEQGDSAMYLCASSFRTGTSTDTQYFGPGTRLTVL.

In its sample, this clone was seen once. The gene calls are TRBV15 and TRBJ1-4; 8 positions match TRBD1. The germline CDR1 and CDR2 sequences are LNHNV and YYDKDF (reference sequence). The CDR3 covers 15 residues. Trimming removed 0 bases from V and 10 bases from J; junction bases left unmatched: 7. CDR3 region: CATSRDRQGSGKLFF. DNA for the CDR3: TGTGCCACCAGCAGAGATCGACAGGGGAGTGGAAAACTGTTTTTT. The full variable domain, its missing parts supplied by reference TRBV15 and TRBJ1-4, is DAMVIQNPRYQVTQFGKPVTLSCSQTLNHNVMYWYQQKSSQAPKLLFHYYDKDFNNEADTPDNFQSRRPNTSFCFLDIRSPGLGDTAMYLCATSRDRQGSGKLFFGSGTQLSVL.